The 30 T cell receptor beta chains listed next were all sequenced from one sample in a study of blood T cell repertoires in COVID-19. The assay was immunoSEQ multiplex PCR, and TCRdb's table has in-frame clones only and misses some. The repertoire holds approximately 310,000 clones, with about nine tenths as singletons. Material for sequencing was PBMCs or T cells enriched from blood (not recorded which). The receptors originated from a man in his fifties or sixties who had recovered from COVID-19.

This chain joins TRBV7-3 and TRBJ2-5; D perhaps matches TRBD1 (5 bases). Germline assignment: CDR1 SGHTA and CDR2 FQGTGA. The length of the CDR3 is 15 residues. Trimming pared 3 bases from V and 5 bases from J, leaving 16 bases between. The CDR3 sequence: CASSFTRGGRETQYF. The DNA of the CDR3 is TGTGCCAGCAGCTTCACAAGGGGTGGAAGGGAGACCCAGTACTTC.

The V call is TRBV5-1, the J call TRBJ2-5; 9 bases match TRBD2. The ends lost 0 bases at V and 6 bases at J; junction bases unmatched: 9. The CDR3 loop spans 16 amino acids. Per the germline V gene, CDR1 is SGHRS and CDR2 is YFSETQ. The CDR3 sequence: CASSLEGSGSDKTQYF. For the CDR3, the DNA is TGCGCCAGCAGCTTGGAGGGTAGCGGGAGTGATAAGACCCAGTACTTC.

The chain employs TRBV4-3 and TRBJ1-1; 7 nucleotides agree with TRBD1. The J segment lost 6 bases and the V segment lost 4 bases, leaving 8 bases of the junction unmatched. Germline V CDR1 and CDR2: LGHNA, YSLEER. This CDR3 region has 14 residues. The CDR3 spells CASSRDRVIAEAFF. CDR3 sequence (DNA): TGCGCCAGCAGCCGCGACAGGGTAATCGCTGAAGCTTTCTTT.

The CDR3 coding sequence is TGTGCCAGCAGCTTCGATAGAGACGGGTTGGAGCAGTACTTC. This codes for CASSFDRDGLEQYF. The rearrangement uses TRBV7-9 and TRBJ2-7; D gene uncertain. Germline V gene sequence: CDR1 SEHNR, CDR2 FQNEAQ (reference sequence). The CDR3 runs to 14 residues. Trimming took 3 bases from V and 7 from J, leaving 16 bases between them.

The gene calls are TRBV7-9 and TRBJ2-3; TRBD2 matches at 10 bases. The CDR3 sequence is 15 residues long. Looked up from germline, CDR1 is SEHNR and CDR2 is FQNEAQ (reference sequence). After removal of 4 bases from V and 1 base from J, the junction contained 2 bases not matched to a gene. The CDR3 DNA reads as TGTGCCAGCAGCTCCGGGACTAGCGGCACAGATACGCAGTATTTT. As protein: CASSSGTSGTDTQYF.

V and J are TRBV9 and TRBJ1-6; D perhaps matches TRBD1 (6 bases). V lost 4 bases and J 0 bases, leaving 11 bases between the germline ends. This CDR3 region has 16 residues. The V gene's germline CDR1 is SGDLS and CDR2 YYNGEE. The CDR3 protein is CASSTTGNSYNSPLHF. The CDR3 nucleotides are TGTGCCAGCAGCACAACAGGGAACTCCTATAATTCACCCCTCCACTTT. Combining the CDR3 with reference TRBV9 and TRBJ1-6 gives the whole variable domain DSGVTQTPKHLITATGQRVTLRCSPRSGDLSVYWYQQSLDQGLQFLIQYYNGEERAKGNILERFSAQQFPDLHSELNLSSLELGDSALYFCASSTTGNSYNSPLHFGNGTRLTVT.

The genes are TRBV7-2 and TRBJ2-7; the D gene is possibly TRBD1 (6 bases). V was cut by 1 base and J by 5 bases, with 18 bases left in between. This CDR3 spans 16 amino acids. Germline-derived CDR1 and CDR2 are SGHTA and FQGNSA. CDR3 nucleotide sequence: TGTGCCAGCAGCTTAGTAGGGACAACCGGCGGTCACGAGCAGTACTTC. This translates into CASSLVGTTGGHEQYF.

This clone was seen once. The chain links TRBV30 to TRBJ2-3; tentative D call: TRBD2 (6 bases). Trimming took off 3 bases at V and 2 bases at J, with 18 bases between the two ends. CDR1 is GTSNPN, CDR2 SVGIG, per germline (reference sequence). This CDR3 comprises 16 residues. CDR3 DNA sequence: TGTGCCTGGAGGGGCCACCGGGACTGGGACACAGATACGCAGTATTTT. Protein sequence: CAWRGHRDWDTDTQYF.

This sequence joins TRBV28 and TRBJ2-7; 9 nucleotides align to TRBD2. The ends lost 1 base at V and 2 bases at J; junction bases unmatched: 0. The CDR3 consists of 14 residues. Per germline, CDR1 MDHEN and CDR2 SYDVKM. CDR3 region: CASSLLAGAYEQYF. CDR3 coding DNA: TGTGCCAGCAGTTTATTAGCGGGAGCCTACGAGCAGTACTTC.

The V call is TRBV27, the J call TRBJ1-5, with D perhaps TRBD1 (5 bases). Germline V gene sequence: CDR1 MNHEY, CDR2 SMNVEV (reference sequence). The CDR3 is 16 amino acids. Between the trimmed V and J ends, which lost 8 bases and 6 bases, there was a span of 23 bases. As DNA, the CDR3 is TGTGCCAGCGGTAGGGGCCCCCTAAAGGAGTTTCAGCCCCAGCATTTT. Its translation: CASGRGPLKEFQPQHF.

The genes are TRBV28 and TRBJ1-6, with D hard to call. Germline-derived CDR1 and CDR2 are MDHEN and SYDVKM. Trimming took off 6 bases at V and 7 bases at J, with 16 bases between the two ends. The CDR3 has 15 residues. CDR3 loop: CASRPSAGMNSPLHF. In nucleotides, the CDR3 is TGTGCCAGCAGACCCTCTGCAGGAATGAATTCACCCCTCCACTTT.

This chain links TRBV4-3 with TRBJ1-2, with a tentative D call TRBD1 (6 bases). Per the germline V gene, CDR1 is LGHNA and CDR2 is YSLEER. The V end was cut by 3 bases, the J end by 2 bases, with 13 bases between. The CDR3 is 15 amino acids. CDR3 sequence: CASSHGTGKNYGYTF. CDR3 coding DNA: TGCGCCAGCAGCCACGGAACAGGGAAGAACTATGGCTACACCTTC.

This chain joins TRBV10-3 and TRBJ1-5; 7 bases match TRBD1. The CDR3 is 19 amino acids. CDR1 is ENHRY and CDR2 is SYGVKD in the germline V gene. The V segment lost 9 bases and the J segment 1 base; nucleotides outside the gene matches: 21. The DNA of the CDR3 is TGTGCCATTCCTTGGTGGGTGACAGGGAGAGGTTACAGCAATCAGCCCCAGCATTTT. The encoded protein is CAIPWWVTGRGYSNQPQHF.

The chain recombines TRBV4-2 with TRBJ2-3, with D possibly matching TRBD1 (7 bases). The V gene's germline CDR1 is LGHNA and CDR2 YNFKEQ. Trimming pared 4 bases from V and 5 bases from J, leaving 16 bases between. This CDR3 has 15 residues. The CDR3 region is CASSPSGGGRDTQYF. As DNA, the CDR3 is TGTGCCAGCAGCCCCAGTGGAGGGGGCAGAGATACGCAGTATTTT.

The chain employs TRBV7-2 and TRBJ1-6; D remains ambiguous. With 4 bases removed from V and 6 bases from J, the gap between germline ends came to 13 bases. CDR1 is SGHTA and CDR2 is FQGNSA in the germline V gene. The CDR3 has 15 amino acids. The CDR3 DNA follows: TGTGCCAGCAGCTCGAATGGGGAGGTTAATTCACCCCTCCACTTT. Amino acids: CASSSNGEVNSPLHF.

The table lists this clone with a count of one. CDR3 sequence reads: CASSSPRRLAGGTNTGELFF. Here the CDR3 DNA reads TGTGCCAGCAGTTCGCCTCGGCGGCTAGCGGGAGGGACGAACACCGGGGAGCTGTTTTTT. The gene calls are TRBV28 and TRBJ2-2; 12 nucleotides align to TRBD2. The germline CDR1 and CDR2 sequences are MDHEN and SYDVKM. V lost 4 bases to trimming and J lost 0 bases; unmatched junction nucleotides: 12. The CDR3 extends over 20 amino acids. The whole variable domain, remainder taken from reference TRBV28 and TRBJ2-2, is DVKVTQSSRYLVKRTGEKVFLECVQDMDHENMFWYRQDPGLGLRLIYFSYDVKMKEKGDIPEGYSVSREKKERFSLILESASTNQTSMYLCASSSPRRLAGGTNTGELFFGEGSRLTVL.

The rearrangement links TRBV5-8 to TRBJ2-7, with 8 bases fitting TRBD2. After removal of 2 bases from V and 3 bases from J, the junction contained 13 bases not matched to a gene. The germline CDR1 and CDR2 sequences are SGHTS and YDEGEE. This CDR3 has 17 amino acids. The CDR3 DNA reads as TGTGCCAGCAGCTTAGGGGTCGAGCCGGGACTAGACTACGAGCAGTACTTC. Its protein product is CASSLGVEPGLDYEQYF.

J is TRBJ1-4 and V is TRBV15, with 9 bases lining up with TRBD1. The ends lost 5 bases at V and 5 bases at J; junction bases unmatched: 6. The germline gives CDR1 LNHNV, CDR2 YYDKDF (reference sequence). The CDR3 extends over 15 amino acids. As DNA, the CDR3 is TGTGCCACCAGCTTAAGAACAGGGGGCAATGAAAAACTGTTTTTT. It yields the protein CATSLRTGGNEKLFF.

This clone has a handful of counts. The gene calls are TRBV2 and TRBJ1-3; the match to TRBD1 covers 7 bases. This CDR3 comprises 13 residues. The germline V gene encodes CDR1 SNHLY and CDR2 FYNNEI. The V and J ends lost 8 bases and 2 bases, in that order; junction bases with no gene match: 3. The DNA for the CDR3 is TGTGCCAGCCAAAGGGGGCCTGGAAACACCATATATTTT. Residues: CASQRGPGNTIYF.

The CDR3 region is CASRQVYTEAFF. CDR3 nucleotides: TGTGCCAGCAGACAGGTGTACACTGAAGCTTTCTTT. This rearrangement joins TRBV7-2 to TRBJ1-1, with a weak D call TRBD1 (5 bases). The CDR3 length is 12 residues. Germline V gene lookup returns CDR1 SGHTA and CDR2 FQGNSA. Between the trimmed V and J ends, which lost 6 bases and 3 bases, there was a span of 8 bases. The full variable domain, rest sourced from reference TRBV7-2 and TRBJ1-1, is GAGVSQSPSNKVTEKGKDVELRCDPISGHTALYWYRQSLGQGLEFLIYFQGNSAPDKSGLPSDRFSAERTGGSVSTLTIQRTQQEDSAVYLCASRQVYTEAFFGQGTRLTVV.

The V gene is TRBV9, the J gene TRBJ2-3, with D maybe TRBD1 (5 bases). Deletions cut 4 bases from V and 1 base from J, with 13 bases between. Germline CDR1 reads SGDLS; CDR2 reads YYNGEE. The CDR3 length is 15 residues. CDR3 nucleotides: TGTGCCAGCAGCCCGTGGAAAGGGGGCACAGATACGCAGTATTTT. Its translation: CASSPWKGGTDTQYF.

The V and J genes are TRBV7-2 and TRBJ2-4; possibly TRBD2 for D (5 bases). With 5 bases removed from V and 0 bases from J, the gap between germline ends came to 8 bases. This CDR3 has 14 residues. Per germline, CDR1 SGHTA and CDR2 FQGNSA. The DNA for the CDR3 is TGTGCCAGCAGCCCACGGGGAGCCAAAAACATTCAGTACTTC. Amino acids: CASSPRGAKNIQYF. Combining the CDR3 with reference TRBV7-2 and TRBJ2-4 gives the whole variable domain GAGVSQSPSNKVTEKGKDVELRCDPISGHTALYWYRQSLGQGLEFLIYFQGNSAPDKSGLPSDRFSAERTGGSVSTLTIQRTQQEDSAVYLCASSPRGAKNIQYFGAGTRLSVL.

V gene TRBV5-4 combines with J gene TRBJ2-1; TRBD2 matches at 14 bases. CDR3 length: 17 amino acids. Looked up from germline, CDR1 is SGHNT and CDR2 is YYREEE (reference sequence). With V trimmed by 1 base and J by 8 bases, 8 bases remained unmatched. The CDR3 region has the DNA TGTGCCAGCAGCTTGATCCATATGGGACTAGCGGGAGATGAGCAGTTCTTC. Translation gives CASSLIHMGLAGDEQFF.

The sample holds one count of this clone. The chain has TRBV28 and TRBJ1-1; D is undetermined. This CDR3 is 11 amino acids long. Germline CDR1 MDHEN, CDR2 SYDVKM. The V end lost 8 bases, the J end lost 7 bases, and 11 bases lay between the germline ends. CDR3 DNA sequence: TGTGCCAGCGGGTTATCGGGTGAAGCTTTCTTT. Its translation: CASGLSGEAFF.

The rearrangement joins TRBV7-9 to TRBJ1-3, with 9 bases aligning to TRBD1. After removal of 5 bases from V and 0 bases from J, the junction contained 14 bases not matched to a gene. The germline gives CDR1 SEHNR, CDR2 FQNEAQ (reference sequence). The CDR3 contains 19 residues. CDR3 in DNA: TGTGCCAGCAGCGCCTCTCAGGGACAGGGAGGTTACTCTGGAAACACCATATATTTT. Its translation: CASSASQGQGGYSGNTIYF. Complete variable domain (other parts from reference TRBV7-9 and TRBJ1-3): DTGVSQNPRHKITKRGQNVTFRCDPISEHNRLYWYRQTLGQGPEFLTYFQNEAQLEKSRLLSDRFSAERPKGSFSTLEIQRTEQGDSAMYLCASSASQGQGGYSGNTIYFGEGSWLTVV.

V usage is TRBV19 and J usage is TRBJ2-6, with D unresolved. The V end was cut by 3 bases, the J end by 2 bases, with 5 bases between. CDR3 length: 14 residues. The germline V gene has CDR1 LNHDA and CDR2 SQIVND (reference sequence). This CDR3 is CASSISPGANVLTF. The CDR3, as DNA: TGTGCCAGTAGTATCTCCCCTGGGGCCAACGTCCTGACTTTC.

This clone occurred a few times. V is TRBV11-2 and J is TRBJ2-1; 13 bases agree with TRBD2. The CDR3 is 16 amino acids. The V gene end was trimmed by 5 bases and the J gene end by 4 bases; junction bases not matched to a gene: 5. Germline V gene sequence: CDR1 SGHAT, CDR2 FQNNGV. The CDR3 is CASSPRLAGGYNEQFF. CDR3 in DNA: TGTGCCAGCAGCCCGAGACTAGCGGGAGGTTACAATGAGCAGTTCTTC.

The V gene is TRBV6-5, the J gene TRBJ1-6, with D perhaps matching TRBD1 (5 bases). Germline V gene sequence: CDR1 MNHEY, CDR2 SVGAGI. V dropped 2 bases and J dropped 12 bases, with 17 bases sitting between them. This CDR3 spans 15 amino acids. The CDR3 DNA is TGTGCCAGCAGTTACATGGCCAGGGTGATCGGACCCCTCCACTTT. Its translation is CASSYMARVIGPLHF.

The V gene is TRBV2, the J gene TRBJ2-1; 7 nucleotides agree with TRBD2. The ends lost 8 bases at V and 0 bases at J; junction bases unmatched: 4. Germline V gene data show CDR1 as SNHLY and CDR2 as FYNNEI. The CDR3 totals 14 residues. CDR3 coding DNA: TGTGCCAGCCTCCGGGACTACTCCTACAATGAGCAGTTCTTC. Translating gives CASLRDYSYNEQFF.

V is TRBV5-1 and J is TRBJ2-7, with D tentatively TRBD2 (6 bases). This CDR3 region has 13 residues. Germline V gene sequence: CDR1 SGHRS, CDR2 YFSETQ. Trimming took 1 base from V and 3 from J, leaving 8 bases between them. The CDR3 bases are TGCGCCAGCAGCTTGTGGGGAGGCTACGAGCAGTACTTC. Protein product: CASSLWGGYEQYF. Full variable domain (remainder filled in from reference TRBV5-1 and TRBJ2-7): KAGVTQTPRYLIKTRGQQVTLSCSPISGHRSVSWYQQTPGQGLQFLFEYFSETQRNKGNFPGRFSGRQFSNSRSEMNVSTLELGDSALYLCASSLWGGYEQYFGPGTRLTVT.